Described below is a single TCR beta chain sequence and its context. Its antigen is still unknown. Nothing much larger sits one base from this clone, and base qualities are not available. Per the germline V gene (reference sequence), SGHNT is the CDR1 and YYREEE is the CDR2. Spanning cysteine to phenylalanine, the CDR3 consists of 14 amino acids. The retained sequence is limited to the CDR3, 42 bases, with the frame set at the first base. Unmatched junction bases come to 5, with V trimmed by 3 bases and J by 5 bases. The entry originates in a study of blood T cell repertoires in COVID-19 (dated by TCRdb to the early 2020s). In the study overall: Samples covering the acute and convalescent phases of COVID-19 were provided by collaborators in the United States, Italy and Spain. The repertoires were released in a freely available public database intended as a resource for research on the immune response to SARS-CoV-2. Samples came from the ongoing ImmuneRACE study (first 160 participants) plus 1,254 subjects from 6 global collaborators. The prospective study material was composed of cDNA or gDNA derived from T cells, B-cell-depleted T cells, or PBMCs. Where available, HLA class I and class II types were obtained from metadata supplied by the sample provider rather than from assay-based typing. Subjects who had been exposed to COVID-19, were actively infected with it, or had recovered from it provided the deeply sampled blood TCRbeta repertoires that made up the dataset. Sample metadata almost always included a de-identified subject ID, COVID-19 status, age in years and sex. What the work shows at the level of the full study, not this receptor alone: The quantity of clinical and demographic metadata differed by source and by participant and was supplied without curation.

Each collaborating institution followed its own protocols to collect whole blood in K2EDTA tubes. For TCRbeta analysis, collaborators shipped samples as frozen whole blood, isolated PBMCs, or DNA extracted from either of those sample types. TCRbeta CDR3 regions were amplified from genomic DNA using the immunoSEQ Assay, a bias-controlled multiplex PCR. Per the original workflow: The number of nucleated cells in each sample was estimated by amplification of reference gene primers within the assay. To quantify the absolute abundance of each unique TCRbeta CDR3 rearrangement, sequence reads were collapsed and filtered. For each sample, productive Simpson clonality was calculated by taking the square root of Simpson's diversity index across productive rearrangements. Entries here come from immuneACCESS through TCRdb and include only in-frame sequences with V and J called. Some clones fail to appear in such tables; in the studies checked, an unresolved V gene covers under half of the shortfall, and the cause of the remainder is unknown. The V and J calls and the clone size are those of that table, but D and trimming were determined from the DNA. The sample table lists 130,000 to 150,000 clones, roughly four fifths of them with a count of one. Of the sample, 7% to 9% falls within the top ten clones.

The sequence joins TRBV5-4 to TRBJ2-3; 8 bases in between match TRBD2. What was sequenced was peripheral blood. This clonotype was obtained from a human donor with acute or convalescent COVID-19. The donor label of this sample is uncertain. CDR3 reads: CASSSKAGGDTQYF. In nucleotide form, the sequence is TGTGCCAGCAGCTCGAAGGCGGGGGGAGATACGCAGTATTTT.